Below, 5 T cell receptor beta chains from the same sample are listed, as sequenced in a study of graft-versus-host responses after intestinal transplantation. Some clones are missing from TCRdb's copy, which holds only in-frame ones; the method was immunoSEQ multiplex PCR. The data hold approximately 58,000 clones, with around nine tenths observed a single time. The sample consisted of PBMCs, taken about 4 months after intestinal transplantation. The receptors stem from a human patient who received an intestinal transplant, so some T cells may come from the graft donor.

This clone has just one count. The genes are TRBV7-2 and TRBJ1-2; D is unclear. Trimming left V 0 bases short and J 3 bases short, with 5 bases between. This CDR3 contains 13 residues. CDR1 and CDR2 from the germline V gene are SGHTA and FQGNSA. The DNA for the CDR3 is TGTGCCAGCAGCTTAGCGAGGGACTATGGCTACACCTTC. Translated, it gives CASSLARDYGYTF.

This chain uses TRBV19 with TRBJ2-1; no reliable D call. Germline CDR1 reads LNHDA; CDR2 reads SQIVND (reference sequence). V lost 6 bases and J 2 bases, leaving 8 bases between the germline ends. CDR3 length: 13 residues. CDR3 sequence (DNA): TGTGCCAGTAGCGGGTACGCCTACAATGAGCAGTTCTTC. This gives the protein CASSGYAYNEQFF.

The chain combines TRBV7-9 with TRBJ2-1; D ambiguous. This CDR3 has 15 amino acids. Germline CDR1 reads SEHNR; CDR2 reads FQNEAQ (reference sequence). The V end was cut by 0 bases, the J end by 9 bases, with 15 bases between. The CDR3 DNA reads as TGTGCCAGCAGCTTAGCGGAAACTGGCGAGGTTGAGCAGTTCTTC. This gives the protein CASSLAETGEVEQFF.

This clone has only a few counts. The chain recombines TRBV21-1 with TRBJ2-7; the tabulated D call, TRBD2, remains unverified against the DNA. TRBV21-1 is a recognized pseudogene. This CDR3 region has 14 residues. The CDR3 protein is CASSKDGGSYEQYF. CDR3 sequence (DNA): TGTGCCAGCAGCAAAGACGGAGGTTCCTACGAGCAGTACTTC.

The chain carries TRBV5-1 and TRBJ2-1; maybe TRBD2 (5 bases). Germline assignment: CDR1 SGHRS and CDR2 YFSETQ. The CDR3 has 13 amino acids. The V end was cut by 6 bases, the J end by 4 bases, with 11 bases between. The CDR3 protein is CASTEPGYNEQFF. CDR3 DNA sequence: TGCGCCAGCACGGAGCCGGGGTACAATGAGCAGTTCTTC.